One sample yielded the 19 T cell receptor beta chains listed below, sequenced in a study of identical twins. TCRdb ran MiXCR on the 5' RACE reads and lists one entry per CDR3 protein. The repertoire has around 650,000 distinct CDR3 sequences, under 8.5% of them found once; the top ten carry 1.5% to 2%. The same sample was also studied in work on yellow fever vaccine responses in identical twins.

The sequenced material came from PBMCs. These receptors were collected from a woman under 30 in good health.

The chain joins TRBV3-1 to TRBJ2-1; TRBD2 aligns across 8 bases. V shed 0 bases, J shed 2 bases, and the junction held 3 bases outside the gene matches. CDR1 and CDR2 from the germline V gene are LGHDT and YNNKEL (reference sequence). This CDR3 comprises 16 residues. DNA of the CDR3: TGTGCCAGCAGCCAAGATCCGGGAGGGACCTACAATGAGCAGTTCTTC. Amino acids: CASSQDPGGTYNEQFF.

This clonotype has only a few counts. This chain's CDR3 is CASSQDFVLNEQFF. The CDR3, as DNA: TGCGCCAGCAGCCAAGATTTCGTCCTCAATGAGCAGTTCTTC. The chain links TRBV4-1 to TRBJ2-1, with D unclear. CDR3 length equals 14 residues. The V gene lost 0 bases and the J gene lost 6 bases, with 9 bases spanning the gap. Germline V gene data show CDR1 as MGHRA and CDR2 as YSYEKL.

The J gene is TRBJ2-1, the V gene TRBV4-1; unclear D gene. Trimming stripped 4 bases from V and 3 bases from J, with 13 bases between. Germline values: CDR1 MGHRA, CDR2 YSYEKL. This CDR3 spans 15 amino acids. The CDR3 here is CASSPSWPDYNEQFF. DNA for the CDR3: TGCGCCAGCAGCCCGTCTTGGCCAGACTACAATGAGCAGTTCTTC.

The table lists this clonotype with a few counts. This chain's CDR3 is CASSTSGQGVSVKTQYF. The CDR3 DNA is TGTGCCAGCAGCACCTCGGGGCAGGGAGTGAGTGTGAAGACCCAGTACTTC. The J gene is TRBJ2-5, the V gene TRBV7-9; D possibly uses TRBD1 or TRBD2 (5 bases each). There are 17 residues in the CDR3. The germline V gene has CDR1 SEHNR and CDR2 FQNEAQ (reference sequence). Trimming pared 5 bases from V and 6 bases from J, leaving 25 bases between.

This clonotype was counted many times. The chain has TRBV5-1 and TRBJ1-1; D might be TRBD1 (5 bases). The CDR3 has 14 residues. Germline lookup yields CDR1 SGHRS and CDR2 YFSETQ. With 4 bases removed from V and 7 bases from J, the gap between germline ends came to 17 bases. CDR3 coding DNA: TGCGCCAGCAGCCGCCAAGGGACGGAGAGTGAAGCTTTCTTT. Its translation is CASSRQGTESEAFF. Together with reference TRBV5-1 and TRBJ1-1, the CDR3 gives the full variable domain: KAGVTQTPRYLIKTRGQQVTLSCSPISGHRSVSWYQQTPGQGLQFLFEYFSETQRNKGNFPGRFSGRQFSNSRSEMNVSTLELGDSALYLCASSRQGTESEAFFGQGTRLTVV.

This clonotype was seen more than once but under ten times. This rearrangement joins TRBV15 to TRBJ2-1; 8 bases agree with TRBD2. Germline lookup yields CDR1 LNHNV and CDR2 YYDKDF (reference sequence). The CDR3 loop spans 15 amino acids. V trimming: 3 bases; J trimming: 4 bases; junction bases outside the gene matches: 5. This CDR3 is CATSRRGDIYNEQFF. CDR3 coding DNA: TGTGCCACCAGCAGGCGGGGGGACATATACAATGAGCAGTTCTTC.

This sequence joins TRBV9 and TRBJ2-2; TRBD1 agrees at 7 bases. Germline trimming cut 8 bases from V and 4 bases from J; bases unmatched to any gene: 8. CDR1 and CDR2 (germline): SGDLS, YYNGEE. The CDR3 is made up of 14 amino acids. This CDR3 is CASNPGQSTGELFF. CDR3 nucleotide sequence: TGTGCCAGTAACCCGGGACAGAGCACCGGGGAGCTGTTTTTT.

This clonotype was counted ten times or more. V gene TRBV29-1 combines with J gene TRBJ1-1; no definite D call. The V end lost 3 bases, the J end lost 7 bases, and 15 bases lay between the germline ends. This CDR3 has 13 amino acids. From germline, CDR1 is SQVTM and CDR2 ANQGSEA. CDR3: CSVDQTWTDEAFF. The CDR3 DNA follows: TGCAGCGTTGACCAAACCTGGACGGATGAAGCTTTCTTT.

This clonotype occurred a few times. The V gene is TRBV10-2, the J gene TRBJ2-5; 7 bases are shared with TRBD1. Germline V gene lookup returns CDR1 WSHSY and CDR2 SAAADI. The length of the CDR3 is 15 residues. J lost 4 bases, V lost 3 bases, and 8 bases had no gene match. CDR3 bases: TGCGCCAGCAGTGATGTAGGGGGCGACCCAGAGACCCAGTACTTC. Encoded protein: CASSDVGGDPETQYF.

The table lists this clonotype with many counts. The rearrangement uses TRBV20-1 and TRBJ2-1, with D unresolved. The V end was cut by 6 bases, the J end by 3 bases, with 6 bases between. The CDR3 spans 11 residues. Germline CDR1 and CDR2: DFQATT and SNEGSKA (reference sequence). The CDR3 is CSAPFYNEQFF. CDR3 bases: TGCAGTGCGCCCTTCTACAATGAGCAGTTCTTC.

The rearrangement uses TRBV20-1 and TRBJ2-5, with no clear D. The CDR3 spans 13 residues. V was cut by 3 bases and J by 3 bases, with 11 bases left in between. Germline CDR1 and CDR2: DFQATT and SNEGSKA (reference sequence). CDR3 DNA: TGCAGTGCTAGGGAAGGACGGGAAGAGACCCAGTACTTC. Amino acids: CSAREGREETQYF.

The V and J genes are TRBV5-5 and TRBJ2-7; D gene uncertain. With 0 bases removed from V and 6 bases from J, the gap between germline ends came to 4 bases. The CDR3 loop spans 11 amino acids. Looked up from germline, CDR1 is SGHKS and CDR2 is YYEKEE (reference sequence). This CDR3 reads CASSLVSEQYF. CDR3 coding DNA: TGTGCCAGCAGCTTGGTCAGCGAGCAGTACTTC. The full variable domain, with the rest looked up from reference TRBV5-5 and TRBJ2-7, is DAGVTQSPTHLIKTRGQQVTLRCSPISGHKSVSWYQQVLGQGPQFIFQYYEKEERGRGNFPDRFSARQFPNYSSELNVNALLLGDSALYLCASSLVSEQYFGPGTRLTVT.

This clonotype was picked up a small number of times. The V call is TRBV7-2, the J call TRBJ2-1; D is undetermined. Germline V lookup: CDR1 SGHTA, CDR2 FQGNSA. The length of the CDR3 is 23 residues. Trimming cost V 2 bases and J 8 bases, with 40 bases left between them. CDR3: CASSLSPRIPSQKEPPWVYEQFF. The CDR3 region has the DNA TGTGCCAGCAGCTTATCACCCCGAATCCCGTCCCAGAAGGAACCACCTTGGGTCTATGAGCAGTTCTTC.

This clonotype has a handful of counts. The gene calls are TRBV7-8 and TRBJ2-1; TRBD1 agrees at 7 bases. Germline lookup yields CDR1 SGHVS and CDR2 FQNEAQ. Trimming cost V 5 bases and J 2 bases; bases outside gene matches: 9. The CDR3 length is 16 residues. CDR3 sequence: CASSPRQGVAYNEQFF. The CDR3 DNA is TGTGCCAGCAGCCCCCGTCAGGGGGTGGCCTACAATGAGCAGTTCTTC.

J is TRBJ1-5 and V is TRBV4-1; TRBD1 agrees at 7 bases. V was pared by 1 base and J by 6 bases, with 6 bases of the junction left unmatched. This CDR3 is built from 15 residues. Per the germline V gene, CDR1 is MGHRA and CDR2 is YSYEKL. The CDR3 is CASSQGGGSSQPQHF. DNA of the CDR3: TGCGCCAGCAGCCAAGGAGGGGGCTCGAGTCAGCCCCAGCATTTT.

The V and J genes are TRBV3-1 and TRBJ2-7; D remains unclear. Deletions cut 1 base from V and 2 bases from J, with 9 bases between. The CDR3 extends over 14 amino acids. Germline V lookup: CDR1 LGHDT, CDR2 YNNKEL (reference sequence). In DNA form, the CDR3 reads TGTGCCAGCAGCCAAGCAGCCACCCCCTACGAGCAGTACTTC. Its translation is CASSQAATPYEQYF.

This chain uses TRBV7-8 with TRBJ2-1; D is possibly TRBD1 (5 bases). V lost 1 base and J 5 bases, leaving 12 bases between the germline ends. This CDR3 is 15 amino acids long. Germline values: CDR1 SGHVS, CDR2 FQNEAQ. CDR3 nucleotides: TGTGCCAGCAGCTTAGTGCAGGGTATAGACAATGAGCAGTTCTTC. Protein: CASSLVQGIDNEQFF.

This clonotype has a handful of counts. This chain joins TRBV7-7 and TRBJ2-3; 12 bases match TRBD1. The J segment lost 8 bases and the V segment lost 2 bases, leaving 11 bases of the junction unmatched. From germline, CDR1 is SSHAT and CDR2 FNYEAQ (reference sequence). The length of the CDR3 is 17 residues. The CDR3 spells CASSLSPSGTGGGTQYF. The CDR3 region has the DNA TGTGCCAGCAGCTTAAGTCCATCCGGGACAGGGGGCGGTACGCAGTATTTT.

This clonotype was counted ten times or more. The chain recombines TRBV3-1 with TRBJ1-1; D is uncertain. With 2 bases removed from V and 5 bases from J, the gap between germline ends came to 6 bases. Per the germline V gene, CDR1 is LGHDT and CDR2 is YNNKEL (reference sequence). CDR3 length: 12 amino acids. CDR3 sequence: CASSQRLTEAFF. DNA of the CDR3: TGTGCCAGCAGCCAACGTTTGACTGAAGCTTTCTTT.